This is a list of T cell receptor beta chains from one sample in a study of spatial heterogeneity in lung cancer. Via MiXCR, TCRdb re-called the 5' RACE reads, giving one row per CDR3 protein. This sample has 45,000 or so distinct CDR3 sequences, with 12% found just once. Sequenced material: PBMCs, taken at surgery. Receptor source: a female donor with early-stage non-small cell lung cancer. The CDR3 runs from the conserved cysteine through the conserved F or W. D genes are given only for firm matches. Only some rows state a clone size, as once, few, many or a class for expanded clones.

clone_size	d_call	v_call	j_call	cdr3_nt	cdr3_aa
few	NA	TRBV20-1	TRBJ2-3	TGCAGTGCTAGAGACATCAGGGGCACAGATACGCAGTATTTT	CSARDIRGTDTQYF
few	NA	TRBV6-2/TRBV6-3	TRBJ2-5	TGTGCCAGCAGTCCGGGACACAACCAAGAGACCCAGTACTTC	CASSPGHNQETQYF
few	NA	TRBV7-8	TRBJ2-2	TGTGCCAGCAGGGATCTATCGGGGCTGTTTTTT	CASRDLSGLFF
few	NA	TRBV7-2	TRBJ2-7	TGTGCCAGCAGCACCGCCGGGGGCTCCTACGAGCAGTACTTC	CASSTAGGSYEQYF
NA	NA	TRBV14	TRBJ1-1	TGTGCCAGCAGCCCGTCAACTGTTACTGAAGCTTTCTTT	CASSPSTVTEAFF
few	TRBD1	TRBV6-2/TRBV6-3	TRBJ2-5	TGTGCCAGCAGTCGGGACAGGTCTGTTAAGACCCAGTACTTC	CASSRDRSVKTQYF
many	TRBD1	TRBV5-6	TRBJ1-1	TGTGCCAGCAGCTCCCCGACAGGGAGCACTGAAGCTTTCTTT	CASSSPTGSTEAFF
many	TRBD1	TRBV7-2	TRBJ1-5	TGTGCCAGCAGCTTACGTCAGGGGGTCCAGCCCCAGCATTTT	CASSLRQGVQPQHF
many	NA	TRBV3-1	TRBJ1-4	TGTGCCAGCAGCCAGCCGGGAGAGCGGCTTTTTTTT	CASSQPGERLFF
NA	NA	TRBV6-4	TRBJ1-5	TGTGCCAGCAGTGCCCAATCAGGGATCGATCAGCCCCAGCATTTT	CASSAQSGIDQPQHF
NA	TRBD1	TRBV29-1	TRBJ2-5	TGCAGCGTTCACCCACCTGGGACAGGACAAGAGACCCAGTACTTC	CSVHPPGTGQETQYF
few	NA	TRBV7-2	TRBJ2-3	TGTGCCAGCAGCTTTGGCGCAGCTACAGCACAGAATACGCAGTATTTT	CASSFGAATAQNTQYF
many	NA	TRBV6-2/TRBV6-3	TRBJ2-3	TGTGCCAGCAGTTACTCCCATGGACGAGGGTGGCCAGATACGCAGTATTTT	CASSYSHGRGWPDTQYF
NA	TRBD2	TRBV6-2/TRBV6-3	TRBJ2-1	TGTGCCAGCAGTTATCGTCAGCGGGGTTACAATGAGCAGTTCTTC	CASSYRQRGYNEQFF
many	NA	TRBV15	TRBJ2-1	TGTGCCACCAGCAGAGATGGGGGGAACAATGAGCAGTTCTTC	CATSRDGGNNEQFF
NA	TRBD1	TRBV5-1	TRBJ2-7	TGCGCCAGCAGCTTGGGTTTTCACGGGACAGGGGCCTACGAGCAGTACTTC	CASSLGFHGTGAYEQYF
few	NA	TRBV9	TRBJ2-2	TGTGCCAGCAGCCGGACCTTGGCGAACACCGGGGAGCTGTTTTTT	CASSRTLANTGELFF
once	NA	TRBV6-5	TRBJ1-1	TGTGCCAGCAGTTACGGGGGGGTCGGTAATACTGAAGCTTTCTTT	CASSYGGVGNTEAFF
NA	NA	TRBV29-1	TRBJ2-5	TGCAGCGTCACTGGACAGCAAGAGACCCAGTACTTC	CSVTGQQETQYF
many	NA	TRBV28	TRBJ2-7	TGTGCCAGCAGTTTAAAGCCTAGGGGCTACGAGCAGTACTTC	CASSLKPRGYEQYF
few	TRBD1	TRBV4-2	TRBJ1-4	TGTGCCAGCAGCCAAGATGGGGACAGCCAAAATGAAAAACTGTTTTTT	CASSQDGDSQNEKLFF
NA	TRBD1	TRBV5-1	TRBJ2-1	TGCGCCAGCAGTCAGGGGGCTTCCTACAATGAGCAGTTCTTC	CASSQGASYNEQFF
NA	NA	TRBV13	TRBJ1-1	TGTGCCAGCGGAATCCTGGGGGGGATCTCGAAGGCCCCTGAAGCTTTCTTT	CASGILGGISKAPEAFF
NA	NA	TRBV28	TRBJ2-2	TGTGCCATCAATCCCGAGGGTTTATTGAACACCGGGGAGCTGTTTTTT	CAINPEGLLNTGELFF
few	NA	TRBV6-6	TRBJ1-3	TGTGCCAGCAAAGGGCAGGGCGACTCTGGAAACACCATATATTTT	CASKGQGDSGNTIYF
many	TRBD2	TRBV7-2	TRBJ2-1	TGTGCCAGCAGCTTTAGTCGGACTAGCGGGGGGGCGGATGAGCAGTTCTTC	CASSFSRTSGGADEQFF
NA	TRBD2	TRBV5-6	TRBJ2-7	TGTGCCAGCAGCCCTAGACTAGCGGACTCCTACGAGCAGTACTTC	CASSPRLADSYEQYF
many	NA	TRBV20-1	TRBJ2-7	TGCAGTGCTAGAGATCATTCGGGCAGTTCCTACGAGCAGTACTTC	CSARDHSGSSYEQYF
NA	NA	TRBV2	TRBJ2-7	TGTGCCAGCAGTGACGGTGAGGACGAGCAGTACTTC	CASSDGEDEQYF
NA	NA	TRBV30	TRBJ2-1	TGTGCAATGACCGGGGATAATGAGCAGTTCTTC	CAMTGDNEQFF
NA	NA	TRBV19	TRBJ2-1	TGTGCCAGTAGTATTGACAGTTACAATGAGCAGTTCTTC	CASSIDSYNEQFF
few	NA	TRBV7-9	TRBJ2-1	TGTGCCAGCAGCCCGGGACGGAGCTCCTACAATGAGCAGTTCTTC	CASSPGRSSYNEQFF
NA	TRBD2	TRBV12-3/TRBV12-4	TRBJ2-6	TGTGCCAGCAGTGGACCGGGGGGAGCTGGGGCCAACGTCCTGACTTTC	CASSGPGGAGANVLTF
NA	TRBD1	TRBV29-1	TRBJ1-1	TGCAGCGTCGCCCCAAGGACAGGGAACACTGAAGCTTTCTTT	CSVAPRTGNTEAFF
few	NA	TRBV20-1	TRBJ1-5	TGCAGTGCCCGAGGGGGGCCGGGTCGAGGGGGAAATCAGCCCCAGCATTTT	CSARGGPGRGGNQPQHF
NA	TRBD1	TRBV5-4	TRBJ1-3	TGTGCCAGCAGCAGGGGTCGGGACAGGGATACCACCATATATTTT	CASSRGRDRDTTIYF
medium-sized	NA	TRBV19	TRBJ1-2	TGTGCCACCGAGGGGCCAGGGAACTATGGCTACACCTTC	CATEGPGNYGYTF
NA	NA	TRBV25-1	TRBJ1-2	TGTGCCAGCAGTGAAACAGGGTCCCTTTATGGCTACACCTTC	CASSETGSLYGYTF
many	NA	TRBV28	TRBJ1-2	TGTGCCAGCAGTTTGGGACGGGAAAACTATGGCTACACCTTC	CASSLGRENYGYTF
NA	NA	TRBV7-2	TRBJ1-4	TGTGCCAGCAGCCCCGGCAGGGATGAAAAACTGTTTTTT	CASSPGRDEKLFF
many	NA	TRBV18	TRBJ1-1	TGTGCCAGCTCACCACCGAGGCGGGGACGGAACACTGAAGCTTTCTTT	CASSPPRRGRNTEAFF
many	TRBD2	TRBV6-5	TRBJ2-3	TGTGCCAGCAGTTACTCCCCGGGGGGGACAGATACGCAGTATTTT	CASSYSPGGTDTQYF
NA	NA	TRBV6-5	TRBJ1-2	TGTGCCAGCAGGCAAAGGACACATTCTAACTATGGCTACACCTTC	CASRQRTHSNYGYTF
NA	NA	TRBV29-1	TRBJ2-1	TGCAGCGTTGAAGATCCGGGGAGGCGCTCCTACAATGAGCAGTTCTTC	CSVEDPGRRSYNEQFF
many	NA	TRBV18	TRBJ2-1	TGTGCCAGCTCACCCTGGGGGGGGGCCCAGGTTGAGCAGTTCTTC	CASSPWGGAQVEQFF
NA	NA	TRBV11-2	TRBJ2-7	TGTGCCAGCAGCTCGGTGGGCGCGACGGGTGAGCAGTACTTC	CASSSVGATGEQYF
NA	NA	TRBV12-3/TRBV12-4	TRBJ1-4	TGTGCCAGCAGTTTAGGGAGACAGACGCATGAAAAACTGTTTTTT	CASSLGRQTHEKLFF
many	NA	TRBV6-6	TRBJ1-3	TGTGCCAGCAGTTACCCGGGCCCGGGAAACACCATATATTTT	CASSYPGPGNTIYF
few	NA	TRBV6-5	TRBJ2-2	TGTGCCAGCAGTTCCTATAAAACAGGATATAACACCGGGGAGCTGTTTTTT	CASSSYKTGYNTGELFF
NA	TRBD2	TRBV6-2/TRBV6-3	TRBJ2-1	TGTGCCAGCAGCACTAGCGGCTCCTACAATGAGCAGTTCTTC	CASSTSGSYNEQFF
few	NA	TRBV11-2	TRBJ2-1	TGTGCCAGCAGCTTTCGTGGTGAGCAGTTCTTC	CASSFRGEQFF
NA	NA	TRBV28	TRBJ2-1	TGTGCCAGCAGTTTTTTGGGGGCGCGAAATGAGCAGTTCTTC	CASSFLGARNEQFF
few	NA	TRBV30	TRBJ2-7	TGTGCCTGGACCCAATGGGTGGGGAACGAGCAGTACTTC	CAWTQWVGNEQYF
NA	TRBD1	TRBV6-4	TRBJ2-7	TGTGCCAGCAGTGAATGGGACAGGGGCTGGTACGAGCAGTACTTC	CASSEWDRGWYEQYF
few	NA	TRBV27	TRBJ2-1	TGTGCCAGCTCCCACGGAAGCGAGCAGTTCTTC	CASSHGSEQFF
few	TRBD2	TRBV20-1	TRBJ2-3	TGCAGTGCTAGCCCCTCGGGGGGTGTACGTTTAGCAGATACGCAGTATTTT	CSASPSGGVRLADTQYF
few	NA	TRBV4-3	TRBJ1-2	TGCGCCAGCAGCCAGGTTCAGGCGAACTATGGCTACACCTTC	CASSQVQANYGYTF
NA	TRBD1	TRBV7-9	TRBJ2-1	TGTGCCAGCAGCTTACTCTCAGAGACCCAGGGGGCATATCATGAGCAGTTCTTC	CASSLLSETQGAYHEQFF
NA	NA	TRBV12-3/TRBV12-4	TRBJ1-5	TGTGCCAGCAGCGGGGGTCCCGGAGCCCAGCATTTT	CASSGGPGAQHF
NA	TRBD1	TRBV7-2	TRBJ2-3	TGTGCCAGCAGCTTATTAGGACAGGGGGTTTTCACAGATACGCAGTATTTT	CASSLLGQGVFTDTQYF